The next 27 T cell receptor beta chains were all read from a single sample in a study of regulatory T cells in long-lasting Graves disease. Construction of the TCR beta libraries employed iRepertoire HTBI primers in conjunction with Arm-PCR of CDR3 regions. TCRdb itself ran the multiplex PCR reads through MiXCR, one entry per CDR3 protein. The repertoire includes 400,000 or so distinct CDR3 sequences, around 21% of them detected once, and less than 25% sits in the top ten. Described time point: persistent/refractory GD, antithyroid drugs over 5 years with positive TRAb. Generation of the TCR library employed RNA extracted from PBMCs. This material consisted of peripheral blood mononuclear cells (PBMCs), taken when the disease was refractory, from a patient treated with antithyroid drugs. These receptors all come from a female donor with Graves disease.

The table lists this clonotype with a few counts. J is TRBJ2-5 and V is TRBV9, with D unresolved. The CDR3 is 15 residues long. Per the germline V gene, CDR1 is SGDLS and CDR2 is YYNGEE. Trimming removed 0 bases at V and 0 bases at J, with 9 bases between. The CDR3 bases are TGTGCCAGCAGCGTAGCCATTTCCCACCAAGAGACCCAGTACTTC. Its translation: CASSVAISHQETQYF. Complete variable domain (other parts from reference TRBV9 and TRBJ2-5): DSGVTQTPKHLITATGQRVTLRCSPRSGDLSVYWYQQSLDQGLQFLIQYYNGEERAKGNILERFSAQQFPDLHSELNLSSLELGDSALYFCASSVAISHQETQYFGPGTRLLVL.

V usage is TRBV28 and J usage is TRBJ2-3; perhaps D is TRBD1 or TRBD2 (6 bases each). From germline, CDR1 is MDHEN and CDR2 SYDVKM. The CDR3 is 15 amino acids. The ends were cut back, 1 base at V and 5 bases at J, with 13 bases in the middle. CDR3 loop: CASSLFPGALDTQYF. Written as DNA, the CDR3 is TGTGCCAGCAGTTTATTTCCGGGGGCTCTAGATACGCAGTATTTT.

The rearrangement uses TRBV20-1 and TRBJ1-5; D gene unclear. The CDR3 extends over 13 amino acids. V dropped 3 bases and J dropped 3 bases, with 9 bases sitting between them. CDR1 DFQATT and CDR2 SNEGSKA come from the germline V gene (reference sequence). The CDR3 nucleotides read TGCAGTGCTAGTGGAGGAGTCAATCAGCCCCAGCATTTT. Its translation is CSASGGVNQPQHF.

The rearrangement uses TRBV18 and TRBJ2-7; TRBD2 is a possible D gene (6 bases). V dropped 3 bases and J dropped 6 bases, with 15 bases sitting between them. CDR3 length: 14 residues. Per the germline V gene, CDR1 is KGHSH and CDR2 is LQKENI. The CDR3 DNA reads TGTGCCAGCTCACCCCCACGGACTACGCGCGAGCAGTACTTC. It translates to CASSPPRTTREQYF. Combining the CDR3 with reference TRBV18 and TRBJ2-7 gives the whole variable domain NAGVMQNPRHLVRRRGQEARLRCSPMKGHSHVYWYRQLPEEGLKFMVYLQKENIIDESGMPKERFSAEFPKEGPSILRIQQVVRGDSAAYFCASSPPRTTREQYFGPGTRLTVT.

With regard to this clonotype: At one end the junction does not follow the germline gene, possibly because of a read error. This chain links TRBV24-1 with TRBJ2-5, with 9 positions matching TRBD1. The length of the CDR3 is 19 residues. CDR1 is KGHDR, CDR2 SFDVKD, per germline. The DNA of the CDR3 is TGTGCCACGAGTGGCCCGGGACAGGGCTCTTATTCCTCCCAAGAGACCCAGTACTTC. Its translation: CATSGPGQGSYSSQETQYF.

This clonotype occurred many times. This chain links TRBV12-3 or TRBV12-4 with TRBJ1-5; 7 nucleotides line up with TRBD1. The CDR3 loop spans 16 amino acids. V was clipped by 7 bases and J by 3 bases; unmatched bases: 12. The CDR3 sequence: CASKSWGDSLNQPQHF. CDR3 nucleotide sequence: TGTGCCAGCAAAAGTTGGGGGGACAGCCTCAATCAGCCCCAGCATTTT.

This clonotype was counted many times. The chain recombines TRBV28 with TRBJ2-2, with D perhaps matching TRBD1 (6 bases). Germline lookup yields CDR1 MDHEN and CDR2 SYDVKM. Trimming left V 3 bases short and J 6 bases short, with 17 bases between. The CDR3 is 16 amino acids. CDR3 sequence (DNA): TGTGCCAGCAGTTTGAGGGTTGGACAGAATTCCGGGGAGCTGTTTTTT. The encoded protein is CASSLRVGQNSGELFF.

This clonotype appeared a single time. This could be a read error, since a much larger clone is one nucleotide away. The V and J genes are TRBV6-2 or TRBV6-3 and TRBJ1-2; D is perhaps TRBD1 (5 bases). The V gene's germline CDR1 is MNHEY and CDR2 SVGEGT. V was shortened by 5 bases and J by 3 bases, with 16 bases between the two germline ends. This CDR3 is built from 15 residues. As DNA, the CDR3 is TGTGCCAGCAGTGACCCAGGGACGGTTCACTATGGCTACACCTTC. Translated: CASSDPGTVHYGYTF.

This sequence joins TRBV5-5 and TRBJ2-1; tentatively, D is TRBD2 (5 bases). Germline V gives CDR1 SGHKS, CDR2 YYEKEE (reference sequence). This CDR3 has 13 residues. V shed 4 bases and J shed 3 bases, with 8 bases lying between them. The CDR3 sequence: CASSRGDYNEQFF. In nucleotides, the CDR3 is TGTGCCAGCAGCCGGGGAGACTACAATGAGCAGTTCTTC.

In this sample, this clonotype turned up once. The J gene is TRBJ2-3, the V gene TRBV4-2, with 11 bases lining up with TRBD2. V lost 1 base and J lost 3; bases outside the gene matches: 12. Germline lookup yields CDR1 LGHNA and CDR2 YNFKEQ. The CDR3 loop spans 19 amino acids. CDR3 protein: CASSQGVLTSGIGTDTQYF. CDR3 nucleotide sequence: TGTGCCAGCAGCCAAGGAGTTTTGACTAGCGGGATCGGAACAGATACGCAGTATTTT.

This chain links TRBV4-1 with TRBJ1-5; 9 nucleotides line up with TRBD1. The trim removed 1 base at V and 0 bases at J, leaving 7 bases unmatched. The germline CDR1 and CDR2 sequences are MGHRA and YSYEKL. The CDR3 contains 18 residues. CDR3 sequence: CASSQGTGESNSNQPQHF. The DNA of the CDR3 is TGCGCCAGCAGCCAAGGGACAGGGGAATCGAATAGCAATCAGCCCCAGCATTTT.

This clonotype was observed a handful of times. The rearrangement links TRBV7-2 to TRBJ2-2, with D tentatively TRBD1 (6 bases). Deletions cut 5 bases from V and 2 bases from J, with 12 bases between. The V gene's germline CDR1 is SGHTA and CDR2 FQGNSA. CDR3 length equals 15 residues. The CDR3 loop is CASSPAGVNTGELFF. CDR3 sequence (DNA): TGTGCCAGCAGCCCCGCAGGGGTAAACACCGGGGAGCTGTTTTTT.

The DNA of the CDR3 is TGTGCCTGGCGTACAGGGGGGCATTCACCCCTCCACTTT. Protein: CAWRTGGHSPLHF. The gene calls are TRBV30 and TRBJ1-6; 8 bases match TRBD1. This CDR3 spans 13 amino acids. Germline V gene data show CDR1 as GTSNPN and CDR2 as SVGIG (reference sequence). V lost 5 bases, J lost 8 bases, and 5 bases stayed unmatched.

This clonotype appeared a few times. A read error may produce the germline difference seen at one junction end. The rearrangement joins TRBV6-1 to TRBJ2-2, with 10 bases identical to TRBD2. This CDR3 spans 15 amino acids. Germline V gives CDR1 MNHNS, CDR2 SASEGT. CDR3 nucleotide sequence: TGCGCCAGCTCACTAGCGGGAAATAACATCGGGGAGCTGTTTTTT. Translation gives CASSLAGNNIGELFF.

V and J are TRBV27 and TRBJ2-2, with unresolved D. V gave up 8 bases and J gave up 3 bases, with 16 bases separating them. This CDR3 has 15 amino acids. The germline V gene encodes CDR1 MNHEY and CDR2 SMNVEV (reference sequence). CDR3 protein: CASALRAAYTGELFF. The DNA for the CDR3 is TGTGCCAGCGCTCTTCGAGCTGCTTACACCGGGGAGCTGTTTTTT.

This clonotype was seen ten or more times. V usage is TRBV7-9 and J usage is TRBJ2-2; 9 bases match TRBD1. The CDR3 has 15 residues. Germline V gene data show CDR1 as SEHNR and CDR2 as FQNEAQ (reference sequence). With 5 bases clipped from V and 1 base from J, the junction kept 2 bases outside the gene matches. DNA of the CDR3: TGTGCCAGCAGCAAGGGACAGGGGAACACCGGGGAGCTGTTTTTT. This translates into CASSKGQGNTGELFF. Complete variable domain (other parts from reference TRBV7-9 and TRBJ2-2): DTGVSQNPRHKITKRGQNVTFRCDPISEHNRLYWYRQTLGQGPEFLTYFQNEAQLEKSRLLSDRFSAERPKGSFSTLEIQRTEQGDSAMYLCASSKGQGNTGELFFGEGSRLTVL.

The V call is TRBV24-1, the J call TRBJ2-2, with D perhaps matching TRBD2 (5 bases). Germline CDR1 is KGHDR and CDR2 is SFDVKD. Trimming left V 3 bases short and J 6 bases short, with 10 bases between. The CDR3 contains 14 residues. CDR3 in amino acids: CATSDPTSPGELFF. CDR3 bases: TGTGCCACCAGTGATCCCACTAGTCCCGGGGAGCTGTTTTTT.

This rearrangement joins TRBV19 to TRBJ1-1; D perhaps matches TRBD1 (5 bases). CDR1 is LNHDA and CDR2 is SQIVND in the germline V gene (reference sequence). The V end was cut by 9 bases, the J end by 0 bases, with 23 bases between. This CDR3 contains 17 residues. CDR3 coding DNA: TGTGCCAGCAGAAATCCCGGGACTGGGAGGTTGAACACTGAAGCTTTCTTT. Translated, it gives CASRNPGTGRLNTEAFF. The variable domain in full, with the rest retrieved from reference TRBV19 and TRBJ1-1, is DGGITQSPKYLFRKEGQNVTLSCEQNLNHDAMYWYRQDPGQGLRLIYYSQIVNDFQKGDIAEGYSVSREKKESFPLTVTSAQKNPTAFYLCASRNPGTGRLNTEAFFGQGTRLTVV.

The genes are TRBV12-3 or TRBV12-4 and TRBJ2-3; 9 positions match TRBD2. The CDR3 length is 13 residues. V shed 6 bases and J 6 bases; nucleotides not matched to a gene: 4. CDR3: CASSLSGSDTQYF. The CDR3 nucleotides are TGTGCCAGCAGCCTTAGCGGGAGTGATACGCAGTATTTT.

J is TRBJ2-2 and V is TRBV19, with a weak D call TRBD2 (6 bases). The V gene's germline CDR1 is LNHDA and CDR2 SQIVND (reference sequence). V gave up 4 bases and J gave up 0 bases, with 18 bases separating them. The CDR3 is made up of 18 amino acids. CDR3 amino acids: CASSRQWGRRANTGELFF. DNA of the CDR3: TGTGCCAGTAGTAGGCAATGGGGACGGAGGGCGAACACCGGGGAGCTGTTTTTT.

The V gene is TRBV7-2, the J gene TRBJ2-7, with 9 bases fitting TRBD1. Germline CDR1 SGHTA, CDR2 FQGNSA. Trimming cost V 5 bases and J 6 bases; bases outside gene matches: 11. This CDR3 contains 15 residues. The CDR3 loop is CASSPQGAGAGEQYF. DNA of the CDR3: TGTGCCAGCAGCCCACAGGGGGCCGGCGCCGGCGAGCAGTACTTC.

The count of this clonotype is one. The gene calls are TRBV7-9 and TRBJ2-7, with no clear D. CDR1 SEHNR and CDR2 FQNEAQ come from the germline V gene (reference sequence). Trimming left V 5 bases short and J 0 bases short, with 14 bases between. The CDR3 is made up of 15 amino acids. In DNA form, the CDR3 reads TGTGCCAGCAGCAAAGAAGGCGGTAGCTCCTACGAGCAGTACTTC. It is translated as CASSKEGGSSYEQYF. The full variable domain, completed using reference TRBV7-9 and TRBJ2-7, is DTGVSQNPRHKITKRGQNVTFRCDPISEHNRLYWYRQTLGQGPEFLTYFQNEAQLEKSRLLSDRFSAERPKGSFSTLEIQRTEQGDSAMYLCASSKEGGSSYEQYFGPGTRLTVT.

This clonotype was observed a handful of times. The rearrangement links TRBV6-5 to TRBJ2-4, with D perhaps matching TRBD1 or TRBD2 (5 bases each). The V gene's germline CDR1 is MNHEY and CDR2 SVGAGI. V lost 2 bases and J lost 15, with 14 bases in between. This CDR3 has 12 residues. CDR3 in amino acids: CASSYLGGQSYF. CDR3 bases: TGTGCCAGCAGTTACCTAGGAGGACAATCGTACTTC.

This clonotype was found a few times. This chain connects TRBV20-1 to TRBJ1-6; D is perhaps TRBD1 (5 bases). The germline gives CDR1 DFQATT, CDR2 SNEGSKA (reference sequence). With 2 bases removed from V and 0 bases from J, the gap between germline ends came to 11 bases. The CDR3 is 16 residues long. CDR3 region: CSARTQGSSYNSPLHF. The CDR3 DNA reads TGCAGTGCTAGAACCCAGGGAAGCTCCTATAATTCACCCCTCCACTTT.

This clonotype was counted only a few times. This chain connects TRBV13 to TRBJ2-6, with 12 bases that match TRBD1. Looked up from germline, CDR1 is PRHDT and CDR2 is FYEKMQ (reference sequence). CDR3 size: 17 residues. J gave up 1 base and V 4 bases, and 2 bases lay outside the gene matches. The CDR3 nucleotides are TGTGCCAGCAGCTGGGACAGGGGGCTGTCTGGGGCCAACGTCCTGACTTTC. The encoded protein is CASSWDRGLSGANVLTF.

This clonotype was detected only a few times. A read error may be the cause here, since a much bigger clone is one base away. The V call is TRBV7-8, the J call TRBJ2-7, with 10 bases that match TRBD1. CDR3 size: 15 residues. Germline values: CDR1 SGHVS, CDR2 FQNEAQ. V gave up 1 base and J gave up 3 bases; unmatched junction bases: 3. The CDR3 DNA sequence: TGTGCCAGCAGCTTAGGAGACAGGGGGCGCTACGAGCAGTACTTC. It is translated as CASSLGDRGRYEQYF.

This clonotype was counted between two and nine times. The chain carries TRBV6-1 and TRBJ2-6; 7 bases line up with TRBD1. Looked up from germline, CDR1 is MNHNS and CDR2 is SASEGT. The CDR3 contains 16 residues. The V and J ends lost 5 bases and 0 bases, in that order; junction bases with no gene match: 4. For the CDR3, the DNA is TGTGCCAGCAGTAAGGACAGGAACTCTGGGGCCAACGTCCTGACTTTC. Protein: CASSKDRNSGANVLTF.